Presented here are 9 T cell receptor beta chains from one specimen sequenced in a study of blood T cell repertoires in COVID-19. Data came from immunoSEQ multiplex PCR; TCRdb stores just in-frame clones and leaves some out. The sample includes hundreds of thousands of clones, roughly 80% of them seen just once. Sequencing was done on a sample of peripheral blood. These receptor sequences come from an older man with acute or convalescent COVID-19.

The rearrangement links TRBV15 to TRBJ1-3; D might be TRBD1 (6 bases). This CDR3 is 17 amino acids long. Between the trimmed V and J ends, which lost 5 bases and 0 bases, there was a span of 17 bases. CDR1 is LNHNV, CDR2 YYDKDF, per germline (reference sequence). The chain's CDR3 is CATSSRRGATSGNTIYF. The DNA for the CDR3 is TGTGCCACCAGCTCCCGTCGGGGGGCCACCTCTGGAAACACCATATATTTT.

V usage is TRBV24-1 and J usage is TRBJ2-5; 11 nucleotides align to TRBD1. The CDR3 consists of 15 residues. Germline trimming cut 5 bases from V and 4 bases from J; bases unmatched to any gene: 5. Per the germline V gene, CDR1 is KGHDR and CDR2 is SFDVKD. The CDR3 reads CATSAQGQGGETQYF. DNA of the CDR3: TGTGCCACCAGTGCCCAGGGACAGGGGGGAGAGACCCAGTACTTC.

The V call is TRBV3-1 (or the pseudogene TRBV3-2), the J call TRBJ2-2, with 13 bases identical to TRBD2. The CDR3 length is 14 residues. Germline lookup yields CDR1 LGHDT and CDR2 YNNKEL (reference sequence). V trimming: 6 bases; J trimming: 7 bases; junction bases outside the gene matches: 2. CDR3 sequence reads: CASRGTSGIGELFF. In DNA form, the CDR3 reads TGTGCCAGCAGAGGGACTAGCGGGATCGGGGAGCTGTTTTTT.

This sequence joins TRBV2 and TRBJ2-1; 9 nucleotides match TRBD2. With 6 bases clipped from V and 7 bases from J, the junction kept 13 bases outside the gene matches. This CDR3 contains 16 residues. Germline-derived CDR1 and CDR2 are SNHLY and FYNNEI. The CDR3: CASRAGGVESINEQFF. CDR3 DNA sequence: TGTGCCAGCAGGGCGGGGGGGGTCGAGAGTATTAATGAGCAGTTCTTC.

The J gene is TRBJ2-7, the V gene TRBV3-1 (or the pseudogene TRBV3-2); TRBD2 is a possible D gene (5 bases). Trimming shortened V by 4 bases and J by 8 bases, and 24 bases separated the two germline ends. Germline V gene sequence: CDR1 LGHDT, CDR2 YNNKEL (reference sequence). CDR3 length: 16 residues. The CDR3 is CASSRPTRRGPWQQYF. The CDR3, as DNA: TGTGCCAGCAGCCGCCCCACCCGCCGCGGGCCGTGGCAGCAGTACTTC.

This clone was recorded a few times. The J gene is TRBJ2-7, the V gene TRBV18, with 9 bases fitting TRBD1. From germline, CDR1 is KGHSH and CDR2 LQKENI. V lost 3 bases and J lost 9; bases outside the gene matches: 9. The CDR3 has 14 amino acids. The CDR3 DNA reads TGTGCCAGCTCACCCGGGACAGGGCTTCTAGGGCAGTACTTC. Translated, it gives CASSPGTGLLGQYF.

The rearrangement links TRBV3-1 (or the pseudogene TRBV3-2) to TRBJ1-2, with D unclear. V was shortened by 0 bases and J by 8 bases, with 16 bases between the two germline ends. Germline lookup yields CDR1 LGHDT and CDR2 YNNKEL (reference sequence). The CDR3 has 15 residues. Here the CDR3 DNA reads TGTGCCAGCAGCCAAGAAAGGTTCTCAACGGGGGGCTACACCTTC. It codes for CASSQERFSTGGYTF.

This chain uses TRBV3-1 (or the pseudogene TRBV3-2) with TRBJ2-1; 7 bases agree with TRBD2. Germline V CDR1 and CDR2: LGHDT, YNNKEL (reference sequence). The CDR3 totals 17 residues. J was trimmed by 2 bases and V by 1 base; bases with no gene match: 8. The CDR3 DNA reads TGTGCCAGCAGCCAAGCGGTATCTAGCGGCACCTACAATGAGCAGTTCTTC. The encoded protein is CASSQAVSSGTYNEQFF.

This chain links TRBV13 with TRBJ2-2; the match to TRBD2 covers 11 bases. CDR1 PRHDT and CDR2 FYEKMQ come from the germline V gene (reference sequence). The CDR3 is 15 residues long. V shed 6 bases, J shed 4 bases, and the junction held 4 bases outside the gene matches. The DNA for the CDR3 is TGTGCCAGCAGTCTACTAGCGGGGGTCACCGGGGAGCTGTTTTTT. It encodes CASSLLAGVTGELFF.